This TCR beta chain was sequenced during a study of monozygotic twins with inflammatory bowel disease (dated by TCRdb to about 2019). Regarding the research as a whole: In total, 28 monozygotic twin pairs made up the full study: 19 Danish pairs, all IBD-discordant, plus nine German pairs, of which four were IBD-concordant and five were IBD-discordant. The search for disease-associated traits relied mainly on comparing, within discordant pairs, IBD patients with their genetically identical healthy co-twins. Each individual had, on average, about 151 000 unique TCRalpha sequences and 181 000 unique TCRbeta sequences available for analysis. General conclusions and limits of the study: Fewer clonotypes were shared with other individuals by IBD patients than by healthy twins, most markedly in patients showing signs of disease activity. Background noise and inter-individual variability may have been introduced into the repertoires by the differing immunosuppressive treatments among patients. No single strong signal or clonotype linked to IBD turned up in the results, so the idea that one exists was not supported. Measured by the inverse Simpson index, TCRbeta repertoire diversity was lower in IBD patients than in their healthy co-twins. Repertoire similarity did not differ between concordant and discordant twins, which could be due to limited statistical power. The analysis was unable to tell different T cell subtypes apart.

Library preparation used 5' RACE. Preparation of each TCR library used approximately 4,000 ng of total RNA. cDNA was synthesized with SMARTScribe reverse transcriptase in eight separate reactions per sample. During cDNA synthesis, template switching was used to introduce unique molecular identifiers that contained a 6-nucleotide sample barcode. TCRalpha and TCRbeta cDNA was amplified in two nested PCRs of around 15 and 9 cycles, and bead purification was carried out after each PCR. Before amplification, the cDNA was treated with uracil DNA-glycosylase and purified using the QIAquick PCR purification kit. In the second PCR, Illumina TruSeq-compatible adapters and sample-specific barcodes were added. Library quality and concentration were assessed using TapeStation and Qubit, and about 5.2 ng of each library was pooled. Pooled libraries were sequenced on an Illumina HiSeq2500 single-index Rapid Run with 2 x 100 bp reads and custom sequencing primers. As for how the authors treated the data: MiGEC version 1.2.6 was used for UMI-based consensus assembly to correct PCR and sequencing errors. V(D)J alignment, clonotype assembly and CDR3 extraction were performed with MiXCR version 2.1.1. To normalise gene usage, clonotype sharing and MAIT/NKT TCR abundance, the top 1000, 10 000 and 20 000 clonotypes in each sample were analysed. Diversity was computed as the inverse Simpson index with the vegan R package after downsampling to 27 000 UMIs. Paired Mann-Whitney U tests were applied to discordant twin pairs, with Benjamini-Hochberg correction for multiple testing. TCRdb reprocessed the reads and assigns one entry to each CDR3 protein sequence, leaving out DNA. These V and J calls rely on TCRdb rather than the paper's analysis. This sample's clone table shows a few hundred thousand distinct CDR3 sequences. Together, the top ten hold 5.6% of the sample.

From each donor, an approximately 2.5 ml peripheral blood sample was collected into PAXgene tubes and kept at -80 degrees C. Without any T cell sorting, total RNA was extracted from whole blood using the PAXgene blood miRNA kit on an automated QIAcube. Peripheral blood from monozygotic twin pairs concordant or discordant for inflammatory bowel disease was subjected to deep TCRalpha and TCRbeta repertoire profiling with unique molecular barcoding. For every twin pair, smoking habits were documented, and each individual was categorised as a current, former or never smoker. A note on this clonotype: Its antigen is unknown.

The germline V gene sets CDR1 to LGHNA and CDR2 to YNFKEQ. The CDR3 holds 14 amino acids from the cysteine to the phenylalanine. No DNA is given. The source of this sequence is a human donor with ulcerative colitis or Crohn's disease, or a healthy co-twin of an affected twin (not recorded which). The chain couples TRBV4-2 to TRBJ2-1; TCRdb selects TRBD1, and the lack of DNA leaves this call unchecked. Source material: blood. The CDR3 has the sequence CASSQAQGGNEQFF.